The clone carrying this T cell receptor beta chain showed up just a few times. Its antigen is unknown. The CDR3 goes on 3 residues after the read ends, and that part is filled in from the germline J gene. Generated by immunoSEQ multiplex PCR, the TCRdb table keeps only in-frame clones and is missing some. Altogether tens of thousands of clones were found in the sample, and no singletons occur. These data come from a study of T cell clonality in common variable immunodeficiency. Study-wide findings and caveats: T cell subpopulation sequencing would be needed to explain CVID clonality.

The germline V gene has CDR1 LNHDA and CDR2 SQIVND (reference sequence). With V trimmed by 7 bases and J by 10 bases, 11 bases remained unmatched. The CDR3 length is 15 residues. Both groups were predominantly of Caucasian heritage. The rearrangement joins TRBV19 to TRBJ1-6, with 9 bases lining up with TRBD1. The sample taken for sequencing was peripheral blood mononuclear cells. The origin of this receptor is a person aged 18 to 70 in good health. The sequenced part of the CDR3 DNA is TGTGCCAGTACCGAGTCGGGGACAGGGAAATCACCC. Protein sequence: CASTESGTGKSP. The full CDR3 protein is CASTESGTGKSPLHF.